A single sample is the source of the 10 T cell receptor beta chains below, sequenced in a study of shared clonotypes between healthy human individuals. The table came from immunoSEQ multiplex PCR; TCRdb's copy has only in-frame clones and leaves some out. The table records around 2.1 million clones, approximately 94% of them present only once. The sample was naive CD4+ T cells sorted from blood. This sample's subset: CD45RA+ positively selected. Receptors were obtained from a man aged 18-30 years in good health.

J is TRBJ2-4 and V is TRBV4-1, with TRBD2 matching over 8 bases. Germline V gene data show CDR1 as MGHRA and CDR2 as YSYEKL. Trimming at V came to 5 bases and at J to 3 bases, leaving 9 bases not matched to a gene. This CDR3 has 16 residues. CDR3 amino acids: CASSEIAGSGKNIQYF. The DNA for the CDR3 is TGCGCCAGCAGCGAAATAGCGGGGTCGGGCAAAAACATTCAGTACTTC.

This chain joins TRBV6-6 and TRBJ2-4; D unclear. The CDR3 has 15 amino acids. Germline assignment: CDR1 MNHNY and CDR2 SVGAGI (reference sequence). V shed 2 bases and J shed 0 bases, with 8 bases lying between them. The CDR3 sequence: CASSYRDTAKNIQYF. CDR3 nucleotides: TGTGCCAGCAGTTACCGTGACACAGCCAAAAACATTCAGTACTTC.

The V call is TRBV29-1, the J call TRBJ2-2; TRBD2 matches 9 bases. Germline V gene sequence: CDR1 SQVTM, CDR2 ANQGSEA. J was trimmed by 5 bases and V by 7 bases; bases with no gene match: 17. The CDR3 runs to 17 residues. CDR3 protein: CSGSGTSLQGGTGELFF. CDR3 sequence (DNA): TGCAGCGGGAGCGGGACTAGCCTTCAGGGGGGGACCGGGGAGCTGTTTTTT.

The chain recombines TRBV27 with TRBJ2-7; D perhaps matches TRBD2 (5 bases). The germline V and J ends were trimmed by 5 bases and 5 bases, with 25 bases remaining between them. This CDR3 is built from 17 residues. Germline V CDR1 and CDR2: MNHEY, SMNVEV (reference sequence). CDR3 nucleotide sequence: TGTGCCAGCAGTCTCCCCGCCATTGATGGAGGAAAGCACGAGCAGTACTTC. Translation gives CASSLPAIDGGKHEQYF.

Worth noting for this clone: The same CDR3 can be traced to other DNA sequences in this sample. The V gene is TRBV6-5, the J gene TRBJ1-3, with D hard to call. The V end lost 6 bases, the J end lost 2 bases, and 5 bases lay between the germline ends. The CDR3 consists of 12 residues. CDR1 and CDR2 (germline): MNHEY, SVGAGI. CDR3 sequence reads: CASRGTGNTIYF. DNA of the CDR3: TGTGCCAGCAGGGGTACTGGAAACACCATATATTTT.

The gene calls are TRBV5-8 and TRBJ2-7; 10 bases agree with TRBD2. Germline CDR1 and CDR2: SGHTS and YDEGEE. J gave up 13 bases and V 4 bases, and 8 bases lay outside the gene matches. The CDR3 runs to 12 residues. CDR3 nucleotide sequence: TGTGCCAGCAGCGCTAGCGGGAGAGAAAAATACTTC. Protein sequence: CASSASGREKYF.

The chain is built from TRBV6-1 and TRBJ1-6; D not resolved. V shed 8 bases and J shed 8 bases, with 10 bases lying between them. There are 12 residues in the CDR3. In germline, CDR1 is MNHNS, CDR2 SASEGT. The CDR3 loop is CASDLSHSPLHF. The CDR3 nucleotides read TGTGCCAGCGACCTTAGCCATTCACCCCTCCACTTT.

The chain links TRBV5-1 to TRBJ2-7, with 7 bases lining up with TRBD2. The CDR3 covers 15 residues. With 0 bases clipped from V and 5 bases from J, the junction kept 8 bases outside the gene matches. Per the germline V gene, CDR1 is SGHRS and CDR2 is YFSETQ. Written as DNA, the CDR3 is TGCGCCAGCAGCTTGGCGGGCGGGAGTGCCCACGAGCAGTACTTC. This encodes CASSLAGGSAHEQYF.

This chain links TRBV6-1 with TRBJ1-2; a possible D gene is TRBD1 (5 bases). The CDR3 covers 15 residues. V lost 0 bases and J lost 4, with 12 bases in between. The V gene's germline CDR1 is MNHNS and CDR2 SASEGT. The CDR3 region has the DNA TGTGCCAGCAGTGAAGCGCGGGGGGTTGGCTATGGCTACACCTTC. This sequence encodes CASSEARGVGYGYTF.

This rearrangement joins TRBV9 to TRBJ1-6, with TRBD1 as a possible D gene (6 bases). This CDR3 contains 15 residues. Trimming took 1 base from V and 6 from J, leaving 11 bases between them. In germline, CDR1 is SGDLS, CDR2 YYNGEE. CDR3 DNA sequence: TGTGCCAGCAGCGTACTGGACAGACGTAATTCACCCCTCCACTTT. It yields the protein CASSVLDRRNSPLHF.